This note documents a single T cell receptor (beta chain) sequence. The antigen is undetermined. The length of the CDR3 is 12 residues. The V end was cut by 6 bases, the J end by 3 bases, with 9 bases between. The sample belongs to a study of CD8+ T cells in alopecia areata. About the research overall: The study gave treated patients oral tofacitinib at 5 to 10 mg twice daily. The duration of tofacitinib was 6 to 18 months, with 6 months off drug afterward. Overall study findings and caveats: Higher clonality than in normal scalp was seen in lesional scalp, especially alopecia totalis/universalis.

Alopecia areata patients gave lesional scalp punch biopsies and peripheral blood samples. Extracted RNA was reverse transcribed, and the resulting cDNA served as sequencing template. TCRdb's table, derived via immunoSEQ multiplex PCR, lists solely in-frame clones and lacks some. The sample has about 150,000 clones, around 87% seen once. The material sequenced was CD8+ T cells sorted from blood, taken at week 0. This TCR was recovered from a human donor with alopecia areata. The chain is built from TRBV23-1 and TRBJ2-7; a possible D gene is TRBD2 (6 bases). TRBV23-1 is an ORF, with its function uncertain. The CDR3 loop reads CASSPGLYEQYF. DNA for the CDR3: TGCGCCAGCAGCCCGGGACTCTACGAGCAGTACTTC.